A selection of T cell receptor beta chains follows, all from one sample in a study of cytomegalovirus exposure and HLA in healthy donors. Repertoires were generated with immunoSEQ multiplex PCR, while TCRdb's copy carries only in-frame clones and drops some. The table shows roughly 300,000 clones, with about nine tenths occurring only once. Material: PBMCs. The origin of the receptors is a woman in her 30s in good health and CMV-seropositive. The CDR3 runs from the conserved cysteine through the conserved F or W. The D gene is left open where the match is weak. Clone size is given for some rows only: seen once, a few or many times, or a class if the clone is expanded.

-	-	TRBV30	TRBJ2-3	CAWSVARDTQYF	TGTGCCTGGAGTGTGGCCAGGGATACGCAGTATTTT
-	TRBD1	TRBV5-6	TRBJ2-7	CASSLSGTGPYEQYF	TGTGCCAGCAGCTTATCCGGGACAGGCCCGTACGAGCAGTACTTC
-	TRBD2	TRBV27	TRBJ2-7	CASSLLAGGISDEQYF	TGTGCCAGCAGTCTCCTAGCGGGAGGGATCAGCGACGAGCAGTACTTC
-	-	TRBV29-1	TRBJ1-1	CSVPSSGSHTEAFF	TGCAGCGTTCCTTCAAGCGGGTCTCACACTGAAGCTTTCTTT
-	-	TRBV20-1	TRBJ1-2	CSARLTDGYTF	TGCAGTGCTAGACTCACCGATGGCTACACCTTC
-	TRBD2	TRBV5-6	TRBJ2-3	CASSLALAGAVDTQYF	TGTGCCAGCAGCTTGGCCTTGGCGGGAGCGGTAGATACGCAGTATTTT
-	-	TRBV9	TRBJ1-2	CASSVDHTNYGYTF	TGTGCCAGCAGCGTAGACCATACTAACTATGGCTACACCTTC
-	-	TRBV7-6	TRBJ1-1	CASSLGTEAFF	TGTGCCAGCAGCCTTGGGACTGAAGCTTTCTTT
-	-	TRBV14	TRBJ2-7	CASSPPFVGRPYEQYF	TGTGCCAGCAGCCCTCCTTTCGTGGGACGGCCTTACGAGCAGTACTTC
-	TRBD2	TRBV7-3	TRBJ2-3	CASSFSTSAPRDTQYF	TGTGCCAGCAGTTTTTCGACTAGCGCCCCCAGGGATACGCAGTATTTT
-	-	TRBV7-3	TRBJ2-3	CASSPTSDTQYF	TGTGCCAGCAGTCCGACATCAGATACGCAGTATTTT
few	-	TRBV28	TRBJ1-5	CASSLEFGQPQHF	TGTGCCAGCAGTTTAGAATTCGGCCAGCCCCAGCATTTT
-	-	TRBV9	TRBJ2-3	CASSVEGSAADTQYF	TGTGCCAGCAGCGTAGAAGGTAGCGCGGCAGATACGCAGTATTTT
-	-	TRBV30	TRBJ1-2	CAWSVTGPYGYTF	TGTGCCTGGAGTGTAACGGGGCCCTATGGCTACACCTTC
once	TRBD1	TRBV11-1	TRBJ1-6	CASSLVQGGNSPLHF	TGTGCCAGCAGCTTAGTGCAGGGGGGCAATTCACCCCTCCACTTT
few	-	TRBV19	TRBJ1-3	CASTPGSSGNTIYF	TGTGCCAGCACCCCAGGGAGCTCTGGAAACACCATATATTTT
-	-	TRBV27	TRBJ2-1	CASSFTGPHYNEQFF	TGTGCCAGCAGTTTTACAGGGCCCCACTACAATGAGCAGTTCTTC
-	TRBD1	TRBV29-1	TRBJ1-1	CSARDRVIFTEAFF	TGCAGCGCCCGGGACAGGGTCATTTTCACTGAAGCTTTCTTT
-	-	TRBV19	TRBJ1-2	CASQNLGARDYGYTF	TGTGCCAGTCAAAACCTGGGGGCACGGGACTATGGCTACACCTTC
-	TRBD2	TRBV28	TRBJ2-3	CASSTSGRDTQYF	TGTGCCAGCAGCACAAGCGGGAGGGATACGCAGTATTTT
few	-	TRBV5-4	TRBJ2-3	CATATRSADTQYF	TGTGCCACCGCGACTAGAAGCGCAGATACGCAGTATTTT
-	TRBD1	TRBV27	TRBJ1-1	CASSPTGGYTEAFF	TGTGCCAGCAGTCCGACAGGGGGCTACACTGAAGCTTTCTTT
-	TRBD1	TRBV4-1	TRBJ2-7	CASSQNPDRGLYEQYF	TGCGCCAGCAGCCAAAATCCGGACAGGGGGTTATACGAGCAGTACTTC